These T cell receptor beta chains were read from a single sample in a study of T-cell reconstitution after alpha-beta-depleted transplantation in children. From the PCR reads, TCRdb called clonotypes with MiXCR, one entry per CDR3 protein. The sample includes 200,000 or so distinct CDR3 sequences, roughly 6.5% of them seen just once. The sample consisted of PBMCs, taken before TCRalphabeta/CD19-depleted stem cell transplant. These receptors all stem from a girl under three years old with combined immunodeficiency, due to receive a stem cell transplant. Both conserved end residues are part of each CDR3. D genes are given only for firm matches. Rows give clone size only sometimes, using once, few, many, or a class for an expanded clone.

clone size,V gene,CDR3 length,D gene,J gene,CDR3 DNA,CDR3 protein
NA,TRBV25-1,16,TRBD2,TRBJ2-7,TGTGCCAGCAGTGAGTGGTTGACTAGCGGGAGAAACGAGCAGTACTTC,CASSEWLTSGRNEQYF
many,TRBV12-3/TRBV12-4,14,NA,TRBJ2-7,TGTGCCAGCAGTTCTCAATCGATCTTCTACGAGCAGTACTTC,CASSSQSIFYEQYF
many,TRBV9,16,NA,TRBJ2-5,TGTGCCAGCAGCATACTTGCGGCCGGAGGCGGGGAGACCCAGTACTTC,CASSILAAGGGETQYF
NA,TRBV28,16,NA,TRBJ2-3,TGTGCCAGAAGTTTCAGACAGGAACTAAGCACAGATACGCAGTATTTT,CARSFRQELSTDTQYF
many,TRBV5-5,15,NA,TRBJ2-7,TGTGCCAGCAGCTTGGTAATCGCGAGCGGCTACGAGCAGTACTTC,CASSLVIASGYEQYF
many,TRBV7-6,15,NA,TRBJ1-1,TGTGCCAGCAGCTTAGGGGCCCCAGGGCCCACTGAAGCTTTCTTT,CASSLGAPGPTEAFF
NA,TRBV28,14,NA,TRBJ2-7,TGTGCCAGCAGCTCAATGGTCCTCTCCTACGAGCAGTACTTC,CASSSMVLSYEQYF
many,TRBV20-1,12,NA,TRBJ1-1,TGCAGTGCATGGGGCGGGGGGACTGAAGCTTTCTTT,CSAWGGGTEAFF
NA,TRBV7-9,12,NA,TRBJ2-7,TGTGCCAGCAGCTCCTTCGTGTACGAGCAGTACTTC,CASSSFVYEQYF
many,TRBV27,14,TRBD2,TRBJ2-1,TGTGCCAGCAGTTTATTGGGACTAGCGAATGAGCAGTTCTTC,CASSLLGLANEQFF
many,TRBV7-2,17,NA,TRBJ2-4,TGTGCCAGCAGCTTCCTGACAGAGCGAGACCTTAAAAACATTCAGTACTTC,CASSFLTERDLKNIQYF
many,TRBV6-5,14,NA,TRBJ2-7,TGTGCCAGCAGTTACGGGCAGACTAACTACGAGCAGTACTTC,CASSYGQTNYEQYF
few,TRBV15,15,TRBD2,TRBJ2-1,TGTGCCACCAGCAGGCGGACTAGCGGATACAATGAGCAGTTCTTC,CATSRRTSGYNEQFF
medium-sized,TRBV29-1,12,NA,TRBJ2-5,TGCAGCCCCCGGACAGATCAAGAGACCCAGTACTTC,CSPRTDQETQYF
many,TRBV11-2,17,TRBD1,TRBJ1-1,TGTGCCAGCAGCTCATATCCCGATTACAGGGGGAACACTGAAGCTTTCTTT,CASSSYPDYRGNTEAFF
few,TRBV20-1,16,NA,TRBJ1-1,TGCAGTGCTAGTGGGTTAGAATGGGGTTACGACACTGAAGCTTTCTTT,CSASGLEWGYDTEAFF
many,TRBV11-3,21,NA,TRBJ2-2,TGTGCCAGCAGCTTCCTGACTGCCATCTACCTTGCGCCTCCGAACACCGGGGAGCTGTTTTTT,CASSFLTAIYLAPPNTGELFF
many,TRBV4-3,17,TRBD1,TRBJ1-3,TGCGCCAGCAGCCCCGGGACAGGGGATATGGCTGGAAACACCATATATTTT,CASSPGTGDMAGNTIYF
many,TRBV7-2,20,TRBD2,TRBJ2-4,TGTGCCAGCTCCCCTCAACCCCTGGGACTAGCGGGAGGAGCCAAAAACATTCAGTACTTC,CASSPQPLGLAGGAKNIQYF
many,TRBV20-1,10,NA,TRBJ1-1,TGCAGTGCTCTCCATATTGAAGCTTTCTTT,CSALHIEAFF